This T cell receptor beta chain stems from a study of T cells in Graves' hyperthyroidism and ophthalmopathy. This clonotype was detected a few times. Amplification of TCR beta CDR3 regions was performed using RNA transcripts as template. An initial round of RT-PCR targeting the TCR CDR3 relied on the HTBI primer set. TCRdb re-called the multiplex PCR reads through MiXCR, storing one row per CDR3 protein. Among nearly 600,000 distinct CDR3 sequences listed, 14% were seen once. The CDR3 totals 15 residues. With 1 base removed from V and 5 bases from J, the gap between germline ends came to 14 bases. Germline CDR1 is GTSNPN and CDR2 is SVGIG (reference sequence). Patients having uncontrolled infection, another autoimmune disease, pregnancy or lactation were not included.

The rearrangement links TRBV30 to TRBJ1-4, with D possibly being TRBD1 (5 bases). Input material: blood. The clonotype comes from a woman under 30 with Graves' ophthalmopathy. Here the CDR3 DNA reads TGTGCCTGGAGTGGGGTCGAGGGGTTAAATGAAAAACTGTTTTTT. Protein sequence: CAWSGVEGLNEKLFF.